A selection of T cell receptor beta chains follows, all from one sample in a study of shared clonotypes between healthy human individuals. Only in-frame clones appear in the TCRdb table, and some are missing; sequencing was by immunoSEQ multiplex PCR. Found here are about a million clones, about three quarters of them singletons; the top ten hold about 1.5%. Sequencing input: memory CD4+ T cells sorted from blood. The origin of the receptors is a man aged 18 to 30 in good health. Each CDR3 is given with its conserved first and last residue. D genes are given only for firm matches. Some rows have no size entry. The others give once, few or many, or a class for an expanded clone.

.	few	TRBV30	TRBJ2-4	TGTGCCTGGACCCTAGGTGGGGGTGGCAAAAACATTCAGTACTTC	CAWTLGGGGKNIQYF
.	.	TRBV25-1	TRBJ2-3	TGTGCCTACCGGGGGATCCCCCTGGATACGCAGTATTTT	CAYRGIPLDTQYF
.	once	TRBV19	TRBJ1-4	TGTGCCAGTAGTCTGGACAGCTCTAATGAAAAACTGTTTTTT	CASSLDSSNEKLFF
TRBD2	once	TRBV5-6	TRBJ2-5	TGTGCCAGCAGCCCACTAGCGGGAGTACAAGAGACCCAGTACTTC	CASSPLAGVQETQYF
.	.	TRBV5-1	TRBJ2-1	TGCGCCAGCAGCTTGGGAGGCTCCTACAATGAGCAGTTCTTC	CASSLGGSYNEQFF
.	few	TRBV4-3	TRBJ1-6	TGCGCCAGCAGCCAAGATCCGAACTATCTTTCACCCCTCCACTTT	CASSQDPNYLSPLHF
.	.	TRBV29-1	TRBJ2-1	TGCAGCGTTGCGGTAGGTAGCGCCCCCTACAATGAGCAGTTCTTC	CSVAVGSAPYNEQFF
TRBD1	.	TRBV29-1	TRBJ1-1	TGCGGTTCCGACAGGGTCACTGAAGCTTTCTTT	CGSDRVTEAFF
.	.	TRBV6-5	TRBJ1-1	TGTGCCAGCAGCCCAACGGGTCCCTTGAACACTGAAGCTTTCTTT	CASSPTGPLNTEAFF
.	.	TRBV5-1	TRBJ1-5	TGCGCCAGCAGCTGGGGAGGGCCGGCGGCGGAGGGACAGCCCCAGCATTTT	CASSWGGPAAEGQPQHF
TRBD1	many	TRBV10-3	TRBJ1-2	TGTGCCATCACCCCGGGACAGGGGAGGGATGGCTACACCTTC	CAITPGQGRDGYTF
.	once	TRBV10-3	TRBJ1-1	TGTGCCATCAGTGAATGGAGGGGCCCAGCTTTCTTT	CAISEWRGPAFF
TRBD2	.	TRBV7-9	TRBJ2-3	TGTGCCAGCAGCTCGCCATTTTTAGCGGGAGGACTCGCAGATACGCAGTATTTT	CASSSPFLAGGLADTQYF
TRBD2	.	TRBV6-6	TRBJ2-1	TGTGCCAGCAGTTACTCGAGGGCGGGGGGGCCGAATGAGCAGTTCTTC	CASSYSRAGGPNEQFF
TRBD1	.	TRBV5-4	TRBJ2-7	TGTGCCAGCAGTTTACCGGGACAGGGGTCCGAGCAGTACTTC	CASSLPGQGSEQYF
.	.	TRBV9	TRBJ2-5	TGTGCCAGCAGCCCCACGCATGGAGTGGGTGTAGAGACCCAGTACTTC	CASSPTHGVGVETQYF
.	.	TRBV19	TRBJ2-5	TGTGCCAGTAGTACCGGGGGACTCAGGAGAGAGACCCAGTACTTC	CASSTGGLRRETQYF
.	.	TRBV27	TRBJ1-1	TGTGCCAGCAGACTCTTTGGGGTGAACACTGAAGCTTTCTTT	CASRLFGVNTEAFF
.	.	TRBV16	TRBJ1-2	TGTGCCAGCAGCCAAGGGACGGACTATGGCTACACCTTC	CASSQGTDYGYTF
.	many	TRBV7-2	TRBJ2-5	TGTGCCAGCAGCACTGATGGGAGAGGGGGAGAGACCCAGTACTTC	CASSTDGRGGETQYF
TRBD1	.	TRBV30	TRBJ1-3	TGTGCCTGGAGATACAGGGGGCATGGAAACACCATATATTTT	CAWRYRGHGNTIYF
.	.	TRBV10-3	TRBJ1-3	TGTGCCATCAGTGAGTCGGCAGTGAGTGGAAACACCATATATTTT	CAISESAVSGNTIYF
.	.	TRBV9	TRBJ2-7	TGTGCCAGCAGCGTTTCTGGGGGCAGGGAGCAGTACTTC	CASSVSGGREQYF
.	.	TRBV6-5	TRBJ2-7	TGTGCCAGCAGGAGGTCCTCCTACGAGCAGTACTTC	CASRRSSYEQYF
TRBD1	few	TRBV11-1	TRBJ1-2	TGTGCCAGCAGCCCGGACAGGTTCGATGGCTACACCTTC	CASSPDRFDGYTF
.	.	TRBV5-1	TRBJ1-2	TGCGCCAGCAGCTTGGGGCTCTTGGGGTTTGATGGCTACACCTTC	CASSLGLLGFDGYTF
.	.	TRBV7-7	TRBJ2-1	TGTGCTAGCAGCTTACTGAATGAGCAGTTCTTC	CASSLLNEQFF
.	.	TRBV6-5	TRBJ1-2	TGTGCCAGCAGTAGGGGTGAAGGGGCGGAAGGCTACACCTTC	CASSRGEGAEGYTF
TRBD1	.	TRBV10-3	TRBJ2-2	TGTGCCATCAGCCCGGGACAGGGAGGCACCGGGGAGCTGTTTTTT	CAISPGQGGTGELFF
.	few	TRBV2	TRBJ1-1	TGTGCCAGCAGGAAACTAACAGGGTTCACTGAAGCTTTCTTT	CASRKLTGFTEAFF
TRBD1	.	TRBV5-1	TRBJ2-7	TGCGCCAGCAGCTGGGGACAGGGGGCCGGCGAGCAGTACTTC	CASSWGQGAGEQYF
.	.	TRBV5-1	TRBJ2-7	TGCGCCAGCAGCTCCGCAGGGTTTTCCTACGAGCAGTACTTC	CASSSAGFSYEQYF
.	.	TRBV30	TRBJ2-7	TGTGCCTGGAGTGTAGCGGACTCCTACGAGCAGTACTTC	CAWSVADSYEQYF